This record concerns one T cell receptor beta chain sequence. The antigen is undetermined. This record comes from a study of beta chain features in type 1 diabetes. General study points: For Type 1 diabetes patients, all four CD4+ subsets carried TCRB CDR3s that were moderately but significantly shorter. The cDNA sequencing approach could over-represent high-TCR-expressing cells. Sampled from patients, naive, central memory and Treg TCRB repertoires appeared more similar than those sampled from healthy donors. Fewer junction insertions and more nucleotide deletions appeared in type 1 diabetes patients.

TCRB transcripts that were expressed got sequenced, as all of the isolated RNA had been reverse transcribed. The study sequenced naive, central memory and regulatory T cell samples to an average of about 3.8 million reads. TCRdb keeps only in-frame clones here, not all; method: immunoSEQ multiplex PCR. This sample has a few hundred thousand clones, with over 8.5% found just once. The CDR3 sequence is 16 residues long. The V end lost 2 bases, the J end lost 4 bases, and 18 bases lay between the germline ends. Germline V gives CDR1 GTSNPN, CDR2 SVGIG (reference sequence). The chain is built from TRBV30 and TRBJ1-5, with a possible D match to TRBD1 (5 bases). The receptor comes from a man aged 30 to 45 with type 1 diabetes. Sequenced sample: central memory CD4+ T cells from blood. CDR3: CAWSQKGGAVNQPQHF. CDR3 DNA sequence: TGTGCCTGGAGTCAAAAGGGCGGGGCAGTGAATCAGCCCCAGCATTTT.